One T cell receptor (beta chain) is described in this entry. The read ends 3 residues early relative to the CDR3; the germline J gene fills the gap. From germline, CDR1 is SNHLY and CDR2 FYNNEI. This CDR3 spans 13 amino acids. V lost 7 bases, J lost 1 base, and 8 bases lay in between. These data come from a study of T cells in women clearing cervical HPV infection. Study summary: With HLA typing for only a few women, HLA confounding remains possible.

The table came from immunoSEQ multiplex PCR; TCRdb's copy has only in-frame clones and leaves some out. The data show fewer than 35,000 clones, and the top ten clones hold about 17%. V usage is TRBV2 and J usage is TRBJ1-5; D gene ambiguous. The source material was blood buffy coat. This sequence originates from a woman between 18 and 70 years old with a cervical HPV16 infection that either progressed to CIN3+ or cleared (not recorded which). Partial CDR3 DNA: TGTGCCAGCAAGGGCATGAGCAATCAGCCC. Protein product: CASKGMSNQP. The CDR3 reads in full as CASKGMSNQPQHF.